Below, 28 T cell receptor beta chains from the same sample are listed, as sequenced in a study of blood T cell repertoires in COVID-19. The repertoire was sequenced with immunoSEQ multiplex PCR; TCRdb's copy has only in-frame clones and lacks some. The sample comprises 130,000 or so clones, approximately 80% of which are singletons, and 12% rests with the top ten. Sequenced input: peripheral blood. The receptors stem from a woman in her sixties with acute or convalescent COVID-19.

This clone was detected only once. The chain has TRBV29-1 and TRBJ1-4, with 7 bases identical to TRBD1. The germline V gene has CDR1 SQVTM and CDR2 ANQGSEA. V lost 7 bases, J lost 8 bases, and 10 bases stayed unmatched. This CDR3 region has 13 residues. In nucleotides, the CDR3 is TGCAGCGGCCGGACAGGAGGGTCCGAAAAACTGTTTTTT. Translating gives CSGRTGGSEKLFF.

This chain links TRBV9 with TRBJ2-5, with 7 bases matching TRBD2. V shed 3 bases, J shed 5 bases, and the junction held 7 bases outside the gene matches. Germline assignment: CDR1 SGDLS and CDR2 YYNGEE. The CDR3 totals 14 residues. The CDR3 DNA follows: TGTGCCAGCAGCGAAGGCGGGGGAGCGGAGACCCAGTACTTC. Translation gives CASSEGGGAETQYF.

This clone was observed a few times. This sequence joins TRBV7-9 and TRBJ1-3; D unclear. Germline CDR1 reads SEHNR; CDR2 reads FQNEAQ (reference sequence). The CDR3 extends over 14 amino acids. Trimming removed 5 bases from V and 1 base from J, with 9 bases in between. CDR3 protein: CASSPSGSGNTIYF. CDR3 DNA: TGTGCCAGCAGCCCCTCGGGGTCTGGAAACACCATATATTTT.

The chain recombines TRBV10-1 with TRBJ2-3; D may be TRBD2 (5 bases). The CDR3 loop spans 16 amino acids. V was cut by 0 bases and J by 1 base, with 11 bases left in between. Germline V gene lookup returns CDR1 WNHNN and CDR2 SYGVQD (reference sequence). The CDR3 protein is CASSESVSGGTDTQYF. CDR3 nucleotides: TGCGCCAGCAGTGAGTCTGTGAGCGGAGGCACAGATACGCAGTATTTT.

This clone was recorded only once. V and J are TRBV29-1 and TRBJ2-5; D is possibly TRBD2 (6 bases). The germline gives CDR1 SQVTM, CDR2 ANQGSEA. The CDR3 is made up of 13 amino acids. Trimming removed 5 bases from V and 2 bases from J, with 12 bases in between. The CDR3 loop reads CSVPDGGQETQYF. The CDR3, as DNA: TGCAGCGTTCCCGACGGAGGGCAAGAGACCCAGTACTTC.

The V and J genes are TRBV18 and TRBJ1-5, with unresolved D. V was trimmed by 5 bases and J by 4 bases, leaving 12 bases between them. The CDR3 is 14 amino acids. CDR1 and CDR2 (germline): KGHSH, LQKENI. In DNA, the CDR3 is TGTGCCAGCTCAACATCCTCGGGGAATCAGCCCCAGCATTTT. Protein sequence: CASSTSSGNQPQHF.

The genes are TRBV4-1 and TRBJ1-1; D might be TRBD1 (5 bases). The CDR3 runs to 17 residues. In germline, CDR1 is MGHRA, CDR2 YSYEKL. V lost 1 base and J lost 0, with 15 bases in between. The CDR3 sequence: CASSQGFLGLMNTEAFF. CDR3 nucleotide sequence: TGCGCCAGCAGCCAAGGGTTTCTGGGACTCATGAACACTGAAGCTTTCTTT.

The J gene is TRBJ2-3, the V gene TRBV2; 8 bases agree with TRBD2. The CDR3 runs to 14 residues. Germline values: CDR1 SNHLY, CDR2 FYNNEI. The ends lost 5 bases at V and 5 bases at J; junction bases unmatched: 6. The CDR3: CASSLGGARDTQYF. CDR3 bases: TGTGCCAGCAGTCTCGGGGGGGCCAGAGATACGCAGTATTTT. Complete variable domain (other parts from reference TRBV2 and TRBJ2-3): EPEVTQTPSHQVTQMGQEVILRCVPISNHLYFYWYRQILGQKVEFLVSFYNNEISEKSEIFDDQFSVERPDGSNFTLKIRSTKLEDSAMYFCASSLGGARDTQYFGPGTRLTVL.

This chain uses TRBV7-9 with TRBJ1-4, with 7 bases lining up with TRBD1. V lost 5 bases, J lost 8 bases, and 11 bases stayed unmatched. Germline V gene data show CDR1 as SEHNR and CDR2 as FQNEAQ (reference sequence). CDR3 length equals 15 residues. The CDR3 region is CASSPRQGQREKLFF. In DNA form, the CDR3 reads TGTGCCAGCAGCCCCCGACAGGGTCAAAGAGAAAAACTGTTTTTT.

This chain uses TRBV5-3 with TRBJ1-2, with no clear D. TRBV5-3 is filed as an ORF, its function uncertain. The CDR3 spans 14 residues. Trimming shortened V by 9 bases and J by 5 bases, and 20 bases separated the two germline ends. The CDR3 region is CAKRVVRGIYGYTF. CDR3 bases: TGTGCCAAAAGGGTGGTCAGAGGGATTTATGGCTACACCTTC.

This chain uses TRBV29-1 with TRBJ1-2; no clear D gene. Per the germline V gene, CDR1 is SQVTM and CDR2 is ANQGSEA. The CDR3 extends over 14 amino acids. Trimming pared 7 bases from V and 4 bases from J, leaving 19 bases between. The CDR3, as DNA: TGCAGCGCCACAATTGACTCCTCTTCCTATGGCTACACCTTC. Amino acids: CSATIDSSSYGYTF.

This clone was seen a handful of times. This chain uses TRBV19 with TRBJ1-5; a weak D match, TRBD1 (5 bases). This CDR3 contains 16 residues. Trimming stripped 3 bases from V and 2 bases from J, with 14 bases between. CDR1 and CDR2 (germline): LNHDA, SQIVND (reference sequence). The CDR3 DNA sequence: TGTGCCAGTAGTATCGAGGCCGGGGGGGGCAATCAGCCCCAGCATTTT. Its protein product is CASSIEAGGGNQPQHF. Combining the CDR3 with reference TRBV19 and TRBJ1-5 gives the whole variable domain DGGITQSPKYLFRKEGQNVTLSCEQNLNHDAMYWYRQDPGQGLRLIYYSQIVNDFQKGDIAEGYSVSREKKESFPLTVTSAQKNPTAFYLCASSIEAGGGNQPQHFGDGTRLSIL.

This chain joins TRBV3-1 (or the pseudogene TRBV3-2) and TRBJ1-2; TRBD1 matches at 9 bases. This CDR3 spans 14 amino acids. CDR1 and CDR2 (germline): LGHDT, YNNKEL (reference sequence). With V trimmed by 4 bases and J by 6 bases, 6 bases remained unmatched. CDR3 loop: CASSLGTGSDGYTF. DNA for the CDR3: TGTGCCAGCAGCCTGGGGACAGGGAGCGATGGCTACACCTTC.

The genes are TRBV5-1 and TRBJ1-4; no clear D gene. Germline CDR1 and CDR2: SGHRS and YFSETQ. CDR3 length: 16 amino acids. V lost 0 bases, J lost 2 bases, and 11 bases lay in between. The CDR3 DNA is TGCGCCAGCAGCTTGGCCTCGGTGGTCACTAATGAAAAACTGTTTTTT. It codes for CASSLASVVTNEKLFF. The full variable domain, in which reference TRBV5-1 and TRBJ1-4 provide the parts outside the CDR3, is KAGVTQTPRYLIKTRGQQVTLSCSPISGHRSVSWYQQTPGQGLQFLFEYFSETQRNKGNFPGRFSGRQFSNSRSEMNVSTLELGDSALYLCASSLASVVTNEKLFFGSGTQLSVL.

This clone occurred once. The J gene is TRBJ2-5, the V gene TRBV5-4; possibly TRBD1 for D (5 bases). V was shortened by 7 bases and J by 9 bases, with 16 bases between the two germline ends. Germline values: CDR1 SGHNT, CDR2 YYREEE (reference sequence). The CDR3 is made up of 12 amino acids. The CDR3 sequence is CASSTGQGAQYF. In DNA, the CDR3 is TGTGCCAGCTCCACAGGCCAAGGGGCCCAGTACTTC. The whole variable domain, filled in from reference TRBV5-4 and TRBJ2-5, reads ETGVTQSPTHLIKTRGQQVTLRCSSQSGHNTVSWYQQALGQGPQFIFQYYREEENGRGNFPPRFSGLQFPNYSSELNVNALELDDSALYLCASSTGQGAQYFGPGTRLLVL.

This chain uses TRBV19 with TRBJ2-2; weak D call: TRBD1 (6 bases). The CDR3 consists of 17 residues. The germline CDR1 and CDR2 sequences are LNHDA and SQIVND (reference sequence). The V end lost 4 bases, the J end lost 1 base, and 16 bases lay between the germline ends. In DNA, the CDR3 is TGTGCCAGTAGTACTCTTCCAGGGGCGGGGAACACCGGGGAGCTGTTTTTT. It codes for CASSTLPGAGNTGELFF.

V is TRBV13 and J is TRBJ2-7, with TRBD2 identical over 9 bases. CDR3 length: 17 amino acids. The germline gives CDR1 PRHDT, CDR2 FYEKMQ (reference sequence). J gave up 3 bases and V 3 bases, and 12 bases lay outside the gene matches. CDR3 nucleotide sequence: TGTGCCAGCAGCTTTTCTAGCGGGGTCCTCCACGGCTACGAGCAGTACTTC. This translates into CASSFSSGVLHGYEQYF.

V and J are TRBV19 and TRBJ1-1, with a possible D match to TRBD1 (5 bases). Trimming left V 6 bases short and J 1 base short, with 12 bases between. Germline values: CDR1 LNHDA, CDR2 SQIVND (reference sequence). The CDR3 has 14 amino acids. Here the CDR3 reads CASRSQGTNTEAFF. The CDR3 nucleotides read TGTGCCAGTAGGTCCCAGGGCACGAACACTGAAGCTTTCTTT.

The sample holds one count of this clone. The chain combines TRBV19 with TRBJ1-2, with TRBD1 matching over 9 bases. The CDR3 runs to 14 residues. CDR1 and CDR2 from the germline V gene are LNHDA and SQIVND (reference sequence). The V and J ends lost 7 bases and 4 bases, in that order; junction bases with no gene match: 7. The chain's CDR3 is CASIDLDRGYGYTF. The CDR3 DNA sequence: TGTGCCAGTATAGATCTGGACAGGGGCTATGGCTACACCTTC.

CDR3 DNA: TGTGCCAGCAGCTTTACGGACGGGGAGGCCCAGTACTTC. This gives the protein CASSFTDGEAQYF. This chain uses TRBV5-5 with TRBJ2-5; possibly TRBD2 for D (6 bases). Germline-derived CDR1 and CDR2 are SGHKS and YYEKEE (reference sequence). Between the trimmed V and J ends, which lost 2 bases and 9 bases, there was a span of 14 bases. The CDR3 contains 13 residues. Drawing the rest from reference TRBV5-5 and TRBJ2-5, the complete variable domain is DAGVTQSPTHLIKTRGQQVTLRCSPISGHKSVSWYQQVLGQGPQFIFQYYEKEERGRGNFPDRFSARQFPNYSSELNVNALLLGDSALYLCASSFTDGEAQYFGPGTRLLVL.

The CDR3 sequence: CASQRDTYSNQPQHF. The CDR3 DNA reads TGTGCCTCCCAGCGGGACACTTATAGCAATCAGCCCCAGCATTTT. V gene TRBV2 combines with J gene TRBJ1-5, with a possible D match to TRBD1 (6 bases). With 11 bases removed from V and 0 bases from J, the gap between germline ends came to 17 bases. Germline CDR1 and CDR2: SNHLY and FYNNEI. The CDR3 loop spans 15 amino acids.

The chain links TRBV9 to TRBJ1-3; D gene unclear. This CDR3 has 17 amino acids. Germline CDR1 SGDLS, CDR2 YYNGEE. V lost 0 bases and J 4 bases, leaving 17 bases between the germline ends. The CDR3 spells CASSVAGREGGGNTIYF. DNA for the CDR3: TGTGCCAGCAGCGTAGCTGGTAGGGAGGGAGGAGGAAACACCATATATTTT. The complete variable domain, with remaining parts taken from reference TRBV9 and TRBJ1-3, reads DSGVTQTPKHLITATGQRVTLRCSPRSGDLSVYWYQQSLDQGLQFLIQYYNGEERAKGNILERFSAQQFPDLHSELNLSSLELGDSALYFCASSVAGREGGGNTIYFGEGSWLTVV.

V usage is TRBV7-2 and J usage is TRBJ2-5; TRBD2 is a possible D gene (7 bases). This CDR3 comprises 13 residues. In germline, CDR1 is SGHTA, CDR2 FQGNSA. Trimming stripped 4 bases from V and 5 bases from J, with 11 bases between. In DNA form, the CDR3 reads TGTGCCAGCAGCTCGGGGGGACACGAGACCCAGTACTTC. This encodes CASSSGGHETQYF.

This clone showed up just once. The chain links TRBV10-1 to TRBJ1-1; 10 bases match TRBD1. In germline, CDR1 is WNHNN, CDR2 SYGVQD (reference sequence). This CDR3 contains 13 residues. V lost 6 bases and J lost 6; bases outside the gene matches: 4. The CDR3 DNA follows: TGCGCCAGCAGCCTCGGGACAGGGGCTGAAGCTTTCTTT. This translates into CASSLGTGAEAFF.

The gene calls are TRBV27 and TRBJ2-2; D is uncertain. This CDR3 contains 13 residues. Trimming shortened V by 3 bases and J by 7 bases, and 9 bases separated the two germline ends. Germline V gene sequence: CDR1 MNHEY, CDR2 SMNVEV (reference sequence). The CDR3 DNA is TGTGCCAGCAGTTTTACTCCCGTCGGGGAGCTGTTTTTT. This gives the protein CASSFTPVGELFF.

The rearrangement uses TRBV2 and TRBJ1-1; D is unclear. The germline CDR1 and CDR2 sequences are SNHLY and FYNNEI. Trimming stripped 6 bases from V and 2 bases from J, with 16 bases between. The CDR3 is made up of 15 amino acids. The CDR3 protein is CASSGIRTSNTEAFF. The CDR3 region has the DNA TGTGCCAGCAGCGGTATACGCACTTCTAACACTGAAGCTTTCTTT.

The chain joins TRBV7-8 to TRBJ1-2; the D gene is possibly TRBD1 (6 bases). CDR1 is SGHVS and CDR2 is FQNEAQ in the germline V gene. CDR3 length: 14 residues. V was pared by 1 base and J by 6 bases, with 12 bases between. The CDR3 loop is CASSLGGGVDGYTF. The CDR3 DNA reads TGTGCCAGCAGCTTAGGAGGGGGGGTGGATGGCTACACCTTC.

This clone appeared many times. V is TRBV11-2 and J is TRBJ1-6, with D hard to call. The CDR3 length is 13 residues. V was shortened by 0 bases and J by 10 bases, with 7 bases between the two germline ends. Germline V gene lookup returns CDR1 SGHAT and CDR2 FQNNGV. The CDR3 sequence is CASSLDPNSPLHF. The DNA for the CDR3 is TGTGCCAGCAGCTTAGATCCTAACTCACCCCTCCACTTT.